This T cell receptor beta chain derives from a study of blood T cell repertoires in COVID-19. Across the whole study: Samples of COVID-19 (acute and convalescent) were obtained from the United States, Italy and Spain.

In the authors' workflow: Estimated nucleated cell counts came from reference gene primer amplification. TCRdb's copy holds only in-frame clones and misses some; the assay was immunoSEQ multiplex PCR. That table gives V, J and clone size, and the DNA gave D and trimming. The profile shows around 700,000 clones, 70% to 90% of them singletons. CDR3 size: 14 residues. Trimming stripped 0 bases from V and 8 bases from J, with 16 bases between. The germline V gene encodes CDR1 GTSNPN and CDR2 SVGIG (reference sequence). The V call is TRBV30, the J call TRBJ1-2; maybe TRBD1 (6 bases). Material: peripheral blood. The sequence was collected from a woman aged 18-35 years with acute or convalescent COVID-19. The CDR3 is CAWSVNGGGGGYTF. DNA of the CDR3: TGTGCCTGGAGTGTAAACGGGGGCGGGGGGGGCTACACCTTC. Looking up the rest from reference TRBV30 and TRBJ1-2 gives the full variable domain: SQTIHQWPATLVQPVGSPLSLECTVEGTSNPNLYWYRQAAGRGLQLLFYSVGIGQISSEVPQNLSASRPQDRQFILSSKKLLLSDSGFYLCAWSVNGGGGGYTFGSGTRLTVV.